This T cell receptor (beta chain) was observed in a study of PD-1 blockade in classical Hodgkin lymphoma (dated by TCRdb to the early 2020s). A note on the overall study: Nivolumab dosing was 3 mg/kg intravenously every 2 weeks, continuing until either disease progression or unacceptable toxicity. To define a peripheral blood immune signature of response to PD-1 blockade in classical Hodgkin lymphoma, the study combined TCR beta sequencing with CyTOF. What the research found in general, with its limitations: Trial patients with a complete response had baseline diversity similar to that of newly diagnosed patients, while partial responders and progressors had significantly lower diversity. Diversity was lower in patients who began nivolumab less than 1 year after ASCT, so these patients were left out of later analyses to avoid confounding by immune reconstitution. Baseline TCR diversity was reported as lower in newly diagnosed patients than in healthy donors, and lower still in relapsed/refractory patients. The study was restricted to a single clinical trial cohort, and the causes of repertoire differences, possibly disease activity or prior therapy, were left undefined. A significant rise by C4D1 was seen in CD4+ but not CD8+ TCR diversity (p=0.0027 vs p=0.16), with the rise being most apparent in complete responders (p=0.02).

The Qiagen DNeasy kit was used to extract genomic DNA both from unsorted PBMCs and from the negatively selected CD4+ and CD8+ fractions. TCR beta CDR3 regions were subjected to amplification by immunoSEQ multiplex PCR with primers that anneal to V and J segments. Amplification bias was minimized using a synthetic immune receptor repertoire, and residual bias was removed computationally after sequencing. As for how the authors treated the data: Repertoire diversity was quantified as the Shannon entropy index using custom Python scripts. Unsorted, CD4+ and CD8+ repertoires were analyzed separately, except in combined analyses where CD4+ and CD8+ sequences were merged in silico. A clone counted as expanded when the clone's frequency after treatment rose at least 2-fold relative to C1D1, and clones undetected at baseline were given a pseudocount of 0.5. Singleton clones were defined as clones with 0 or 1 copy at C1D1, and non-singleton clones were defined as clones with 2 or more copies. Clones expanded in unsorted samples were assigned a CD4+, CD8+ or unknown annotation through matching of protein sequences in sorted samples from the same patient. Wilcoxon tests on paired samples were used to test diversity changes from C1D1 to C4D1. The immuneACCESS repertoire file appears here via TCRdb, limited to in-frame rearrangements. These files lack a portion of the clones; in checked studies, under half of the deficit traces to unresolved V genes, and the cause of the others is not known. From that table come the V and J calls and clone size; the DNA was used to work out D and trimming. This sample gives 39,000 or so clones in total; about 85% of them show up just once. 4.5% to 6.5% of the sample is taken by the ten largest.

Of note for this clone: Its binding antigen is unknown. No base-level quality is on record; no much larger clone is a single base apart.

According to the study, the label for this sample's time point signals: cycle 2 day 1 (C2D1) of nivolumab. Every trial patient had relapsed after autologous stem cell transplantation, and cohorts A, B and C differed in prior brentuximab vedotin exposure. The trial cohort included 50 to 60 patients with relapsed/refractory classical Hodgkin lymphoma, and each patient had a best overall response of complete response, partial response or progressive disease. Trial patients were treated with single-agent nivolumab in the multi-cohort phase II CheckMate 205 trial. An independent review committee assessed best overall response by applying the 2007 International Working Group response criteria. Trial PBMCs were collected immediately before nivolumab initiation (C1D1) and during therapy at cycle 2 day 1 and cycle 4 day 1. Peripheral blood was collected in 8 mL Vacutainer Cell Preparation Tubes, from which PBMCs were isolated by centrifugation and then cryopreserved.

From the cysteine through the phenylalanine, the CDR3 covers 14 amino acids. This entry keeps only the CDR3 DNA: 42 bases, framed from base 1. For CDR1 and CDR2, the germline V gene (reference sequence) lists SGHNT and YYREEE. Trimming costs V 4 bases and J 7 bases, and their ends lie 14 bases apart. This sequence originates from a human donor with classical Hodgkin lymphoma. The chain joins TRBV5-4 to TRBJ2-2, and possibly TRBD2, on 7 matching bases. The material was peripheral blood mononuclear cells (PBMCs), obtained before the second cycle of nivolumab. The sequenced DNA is TGTGCCAGCAGCCAAGGGGGGGCGGACGGGGAGCTGTTTTTT. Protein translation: CASSQGGADGELFF.